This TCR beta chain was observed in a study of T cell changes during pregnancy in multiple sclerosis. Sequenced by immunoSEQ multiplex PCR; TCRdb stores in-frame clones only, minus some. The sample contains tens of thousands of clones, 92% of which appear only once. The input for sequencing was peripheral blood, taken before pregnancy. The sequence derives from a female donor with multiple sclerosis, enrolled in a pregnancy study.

The CDR3 DNA reads as TGTGCCAGCAGCTCCGTAGCGGGAGGGCCTTTTACAGATACGCAGTATTTT. Protein sequence: CASSSVAGGPFTDTQYF. This rearrangement joins TRBV7-3 to TRBJ2-3; 11 bases are shared with TRBD2. Per the germline V gene, CDR1 is SGHTA and CDR2 is FQGTGA. There are 17 residues in the CDR3. J lost 3 bases, V lost 4 bases, and 9 bases had no gene match.